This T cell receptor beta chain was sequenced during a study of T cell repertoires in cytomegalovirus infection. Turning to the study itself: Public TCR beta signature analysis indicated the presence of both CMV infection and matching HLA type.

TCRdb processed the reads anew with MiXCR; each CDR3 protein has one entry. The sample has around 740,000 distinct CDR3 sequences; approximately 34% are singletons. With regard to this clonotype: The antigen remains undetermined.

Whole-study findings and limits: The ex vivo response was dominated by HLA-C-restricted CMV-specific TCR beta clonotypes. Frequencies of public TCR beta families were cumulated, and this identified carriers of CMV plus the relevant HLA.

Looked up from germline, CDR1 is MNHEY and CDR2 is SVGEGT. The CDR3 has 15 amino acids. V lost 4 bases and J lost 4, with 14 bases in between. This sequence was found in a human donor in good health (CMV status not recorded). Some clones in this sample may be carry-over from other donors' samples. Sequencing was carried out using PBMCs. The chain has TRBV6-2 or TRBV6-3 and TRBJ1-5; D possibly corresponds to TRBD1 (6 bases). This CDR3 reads CASSWDTLGNQPQHF. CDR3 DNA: TGTGCCAGCAGTTGGGACACCCTGGGGAATCAGCCCCAGCATTTT.